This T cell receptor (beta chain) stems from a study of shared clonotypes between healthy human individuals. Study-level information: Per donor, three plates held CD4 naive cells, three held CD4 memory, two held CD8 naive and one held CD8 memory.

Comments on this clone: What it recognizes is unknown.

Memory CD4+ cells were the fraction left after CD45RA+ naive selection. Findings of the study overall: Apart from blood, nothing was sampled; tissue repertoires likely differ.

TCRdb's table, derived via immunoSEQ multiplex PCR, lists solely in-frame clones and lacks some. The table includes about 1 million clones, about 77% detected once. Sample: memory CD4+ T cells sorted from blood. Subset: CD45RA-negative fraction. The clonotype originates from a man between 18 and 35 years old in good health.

The CDR3 here is CASEGQGRAQHF. DNA for the CDR3: TGTGCCAGCGAAGGACAGGGGCGGGCCCAGCATTTT. This sequence joins TRBV2 and TRBJ1-5; 9 nucleotides line up with TRBD1. The CDR3 runs 12 residues. V shed 8 bases, J shed 11 bases, and the junction held 7 bases outside the gene matches. Germline assignment: CDR1 SNHLY and CDR2 FYNNEI.